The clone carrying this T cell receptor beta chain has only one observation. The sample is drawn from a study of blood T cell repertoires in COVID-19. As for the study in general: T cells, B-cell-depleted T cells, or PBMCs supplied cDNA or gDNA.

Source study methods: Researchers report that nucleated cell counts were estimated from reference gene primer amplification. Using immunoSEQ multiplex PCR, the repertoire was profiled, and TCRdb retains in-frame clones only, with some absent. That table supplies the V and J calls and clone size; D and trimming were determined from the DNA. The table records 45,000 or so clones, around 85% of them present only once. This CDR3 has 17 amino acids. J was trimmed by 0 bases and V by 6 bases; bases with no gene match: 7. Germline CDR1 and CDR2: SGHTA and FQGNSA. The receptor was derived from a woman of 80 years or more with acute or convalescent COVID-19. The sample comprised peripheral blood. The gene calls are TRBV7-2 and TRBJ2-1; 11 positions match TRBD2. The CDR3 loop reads CASSSGTSGSSYNEQFF. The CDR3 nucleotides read TGTGCCAGCAGTTCCGGGACTAGCGGTAGCTCCTACAATGAGCAGTTCTTC.